A single sample is the source of the 8 T cell receptor beta chains below, sequenced in a study of blood T cell repertoires in COVID-19. Sequenced by immunoSEQ multiplex PCR; TCRdb stores in-frame clones only, minus some. The table records around 310,000 clones, just under 90% of them present only once. What was sequenced was PBMCs or T cells enriched from blood (not recorded which). The receptors were sampled from a woman aged 25 to 39 who had recovered from COVID-19.

The chain is built from TRBV6-5 and TRBJ1-2, with D uncertain. Germline assignment: CDR1 MNHEY and CDR2 SVGAGI. The ends were cut back, 8 bases at V and 8 bases at J, with 18 bases in the middle. This CDR3 is 13 amino acids long. Here the CDR3 reads CASGWRGAGGYTF. CDR3 sequence (DNA): TGTGCCAGCGGGTGGAGAGGTGCTGGCGGCTACACCTTC.

The chain recombines TRBV10-3 with TRBJ1-2; 7 nucleotides line up with TRBD1. After removal of 4 bases from V and 5 bases from J, the junction contained 10 bases not matched to a gene. The CDR3 runs 15 residues. Germline V gene sequence: CDR1 ENHRY, CDR2 SYGVKD. Here the CDR3 reads CAISGPGQQIYGYTF. Written as DNA, the CDR3 is TGTGCCATCAGTGGACCGGGACAGCAGATTTATGGCTACACCTTC.

The chain employs TRBV7-2 and TRBJ1-6, with 8 bases matching TRBD1. The CDR3 runs 14 residues. From germline, CDR1 is SGHTA and CDR2 FQGNSA. J was trimmed by 8 bases and V by 4 bases; bases with no gene match: 4. DNA for the CDR3: TGTGCCAGCAGCTCACAGGGGGTGTATTCACCCCTCCACTTT. Encoded protein: CASSSQGVYSPLHF.

The chain recombines TRBV6-5 with TRBJ1-1; D uncertain. From germline, CDR1 is MNHEY and CDR2 SVGAGI. The CDR3 is 13 residues long. Trimming removed 7 bases from V and 1 base from J, with 10 bases in between. CDR3 loop: CASNGRRNTEAFF. The CDR3, as DNA: TGTGCCAGCAACGGGAGGAGGAACACTGAAGCTTTCTTT.

The chain recombines TRBV5-4 with TRBJ1-6; D ambiguous. Germline V gives CDR1 SGHNT, CDR2 YYREEE (reference sequence). CDR3 size: 14 residues. V dropped 0 bases and J dropped 8 bases, with 9 bases sitting between them. CDR3 sequence reads: CASSLAGLDSPLHF. DNA of the CDR3: TGTGCCAGCAGCTTGGCCGGACTCGATTCACCCCTCCACTTT.

DNA for the CDR3: TGTGCCATCAGTCGGCTTGCCATACGGGCGGGAGCCCCAGATACGCAGTATTTT. Encoded protein: CAISRLAIRAGAPDTQYF. The V and J genes are TRBV10-3 and TRBJ2-3; 7 bases fit TRBD2. The CDR3 consists of 18 residues. V was pared by 5 bases and J by 4 bases, with 18 bases of the junction left unmatched. CDR1 ENHRY and CDR2 SYGVKD come from the germline V gene.

This clone is a singleton in its sample. The rearrangement uses TRBV3-1 (or the pseudogene TRBV3-2) and TRBJ2-1, with TRBD2 matching over 8 bases. The CDR3 consists of 14 residues. Germline CDR1 and CDR2: LGHDT and YNNKEL (reference sequence). The J segment lost 9 bases and the V segment lost 0 bases, leaving 4 bases of the junction unmatched. The CDR3 loop is CASSQEGLEGEQFF. DNA for the CDR3: TGTGCCAGCAGCCAAGAGGGACTAGAGGGTGAGCAGTTCTTC.

This rearrangement joins TRBV18 to TRBJ1-4; weak D call: TRBD1 (6 bases). Germline loops: CDR1 KGHSH, CDR2 LQKENI. Trimming took off 6 bases at V and 3 bases at J, with 14 bases between the two ends. There are 15 residues in the CDR3. This CDR3 is CASSVQGFANEKLFF. The CDR3 region has the DNA TGTGCCAGCTCGGTACAGGGTTTTGCTAATGAAAAACTGTTTTTT.